Listed below are T cell receptor beta chains from one sample, sequenced in a study of CXCR3 chemokines and chemotherapy response in bladder cancer. Via MiXCR, TCRdb re-called the PCR reads, giving one row per CDR3 protein. The top ten hold 15% to 20% of the sample, which has 8,000 or so distinct CDR3 sequences, around 13% seen once. Sample acquisition took place from a patient whose treatment included neoadjuvant chemotherapy. The receptors were gathered from a human donor with bladder cancer that responded to neoadjuvant chemotherapy. The CDR3 runs from the conserved cysteine through the conserved F or W. The D gene is left open where the match is weak. Clone size is given for some rows only: seen once, a few or many times, or a class if the clone is expanded.

V,size,length,J,D,CDR3,DNA
TRBV6-1,NA,14,TRBJ1-2,TRBD1,CASSPPGQGNGYTF,TGTGCCAGCAGTCCCCCCGGACAGGGTAATGGCTACACCTTC
TRBV20-1,NA,11,TRBJ1-3,NA,CSAPSGNTIYF,TGCAGTGCCCCCTCTGGAAACACCATATATTTT
TRBV6-5,medium-sized,12,TRBJ1-2,TRBD1,CASRPQGWGYTF,TGTGCCAGCAGACCACAGGGGTGGGGCTACACCTTC
TRBV29-1,many,14,TRBJ2-5,NA,CSVKWRTRQETQYF,TGCAGCGTTAAATGGCGTACCAGACAAGAGACCCAGTACTTC
TRBV12-3/TRBV12-4,many,20,TRBJ1-6,NA,CASSPTRVPRPGSYNSPLHF,TGTGCCAGCAGTCCGACCAGGGTACCCCGTCCCGGTTCCTATAATTCACCCCTCCACTTT
TRBV10-3,many,14,TRBJ2-3,TRBD2,CAINAGRGTDTQYF,TGTGCCATCAACGCAGGGAGGGGCACAGATACGCAGTATTTT
TRBV30,many,13,TRBJ2-7,NA,CAWDLGGQYEQYF,TGTGCCTGGGACCTCGGGGGGCAATACGAGCAGTACTTC
TRBV19,medium-sized,14,TRBJ1-2,TRBD1,CASSAGTDNYGYTF,TGTGCCAGTAGTGCGGGGACAGACAACTATGGCTACACCTTC
TRBV19,medium-sized,16,TRBJ2-3,TRBD1,CASSDPRQGAEDTQYF,TGTGCCAGTAGTGACCCTAGACAGGGGGCTGAAGATACGCAGTATTTT
TRBV5-4,many,13,TRBJ2-5,TRBD1,CASSLQGEETQYF,TGTGCCAGCAGCTTGCAGGGGGAAGAGACCCAGTACTTC
TRBV30,many,15,TRBJ1-2,NA,CAWDAPGHFRYGYTF,TGTGCCTGGGATGCACCGGGACACTTTCGCTATGGCTACACCTTC
TRBV19,many,16,TRBJ1-5,TRBD1,CASRTGGEDSNQPQHF,TGTGCCAGTAGAACAGGGGGCGAGGATAGCAATCAGCCCCAGCATTTT
TRBV27,medium-sized,13,TRBJ1-2,NA,CASSAQGLYGYTF,TGTGCCAGCAGTGCACAGGGCCTCTATGGCTACACCTTC
TRBV10-3,many,13,TRBJ2-7,NA,CAISESISYEQYF,TGTGCCATCAGTGAGTCGATCTCCTACGAGCAGTACTTC
TRBV6-6,many,14,TRBJ1-2,NA,CASREGGENYGYTF,TGTGCCAGCAGGGAGGGTGGGGAGAACTATGGCTACACCTTC
TRBV5-6,few,15,TRBJ2-1,NA,CASTPSGSSYNEQFF,TGTGCCAGCACCCCGTCGGGGAGCTCCTACAATGAGCAGTTCTTC
TRBV6-5,medium-sized,15,TRBJ2-7,TRBD1,CASTERTGVSYEQYF,TGTGCCAGCACCGAGAGGACAGGGGTATCCTACGAGCAGTACTTC
TRBV19,many,14,TRBJ1-5,TRBD1,CASDRGYSNQPQHF,TGTGCCAGCGACAGGGGCTATAGCAATCAGCCCCAGCATTTT
TRBV19,medium-sized,14,TRBJ1-1,NA,CASSPRGRPQGAFF,TGTGCCAGTAGTCCCCGGGGGCGCCCCCAAGGAGCTTTCTTT
TRBV19,many,14,TRBJ1-5,NA,CASRDNLRNQPQHF,TGTGCCAGCCGGGACAATCTTCGCAATCAGCCCCAGCATTTT
TRBV10-3,once,16,TRBJ1-2,NA,CAISSADSGSFYGYTF,TGTGCCATCAGTTCCGCGGACAGCGGGTCTTTCTATGGCTACACCTTC
TRBV30,many,13,TRBJ1-5,NA,CAWSGGGSQPQHF,TGTGCCTGGAGTGGTGGGGGCAGTCAGCCCCAGCATTTT
TRBV29-1,many,18,TRBJ2-3,TRBD1,CSVEEPTGAGWNTDTQYF,TGCAGCGTTGAAGAGCCGACAGGGGCGGGTTGGAACACAGATACGCAGTATTTT
TRBV19,many,15,TRBJ1-5,NA,CASSIGGGFNQPQHF,TGTGCCAGTAGTATTGGTGGGGGGTTTAATCAGCCCCAGCATTTT
TRBV12-3/TRBV12-4,many,14,TRBJ2-5,NA,CATRSNARVETQYF,TGTGCCACCCGGTCTAACGCGCGGGTCGAGACCCAGTACTTC
TRBV4-1,few,14,TRBJ1-1,NA,CASSRQLWTTEAFF,TGCGCCAGCAGTCGACAGCTTTGGACAACTGAAGCTTTCTTT
TRBV19,many,15,TRBJ2-3,TRBD1,CASSSGTGYTDTQYF,TGTGCCAGTAGTTCCGGGACAGGGTACACAGATACGCAGTATTTT
TRBV30,many,13,TRBJ1-2,TRBD1,CAWSFDRGEGYTF,TGTGCCTGGAGCTTCGACAGGGGAGAGGGCTACACCTTC
TRBV10-3,medium-sized,14,TRBJ1-1,NA,CAISGEGGRAEAFF,TGTGCCATCAGTGGTGAGGGGGGACGCGCTGAAGCTTTCTTT
TRBV7-2,medium-sized,14,TRBJ2-5,TRBD1,CASTTRTGGETQYF,TGTGCCAGCACCACACGGACAGGGGGAGAGACCCAGTACTTC
TRBV30,many,13,TRBJ1-4,NA,CAWRGAANEKLFF,TGTGCCTGGAGGGGGGCTGCGAATGAAAAACTGTTTTTT
TRBV5-4,many,13,TRBJ2-6,NA,CASSRAGANVLTF,TGTGCCAGCTCCCGAGCGGGGGCCAACGTCCTGACTTTC
TRBV6-2/TRBV6-3,many,15,TRBJ2-3,TRBD2,CASSPPGLGSDTQYF,TGTGCCAGCAGTCCGCCGGGACTAGGATCAGATACGCAGTATTTT
TRBV6-2/TRBV6-3,medium-sized,15,TRBJ2-2,NA,CASSPRQAFTGELFF,TGTGCCAGCAGTCCGAGACAGGCCTTCACCGGGGAGCTGTTTTTT
TRBV12-3/TRBV12-4,NA,15,TRBJ1-5,TRBD1,CASSLVGTGGQPQHF,TGTGCCAGCAGTTTAGTAGGGACAGGGGGCCAGCCCCAGCATTTT
TRBV6-1,many,14,TRBJ2-2,NA,CASEYTANTGELFF,TGTGCCTCCGAATACACCGCGAACACCGGGGAGCTGTTTTTT
TRBV7-9,many,15,TRBJ1-2,NA,CASSLDAGIGYGYTF,TGTGCCAGCAGCTTAGATGCGGGGATTGGCTATGGCTACACCTTC
TRBV5-4,many,14,TRBJ2-3,TRBD2,CASSLPGRADTQYF,TGTGCCAGCAGCTTGCCAGGGAGGGCAGATACGCAGTATTTT
TRBV12-3/TRBV12-4,NA,12,TRBJ2-1,NA,CASSSYSNEQFF,TGTGCCAGCAGTTCCTACTCCAATGAGCAGTTCTTC
TRBV12-5,NA,17,TRBJ2-7,NA,CASGYRILGGVGYEQYF,TGTGCTAGTGGTTATCGAATCTTGGGCGGGGTGGGCTACGAGCAGTACTTC
TRBV12-3/TRBV12-4,NA,16,TRBJ2-7,TRBD2,CASSPSAGVYSYEQYF,TGTGCCAGCAGTCCGTCAGCGGGGGTTTACTCCTACGAGCAGTACTTC
TRBV10-3,many,15,TRBJ2-1,NA,CAISGLGGVSNEQFF,TGTGCCATCAGTGGTCTAGGGGGGGTGTCCAATGAGCAGTTCTTC